This TCR beta chain was recorded in a study of blood T cell repertoires in COVID-19. For the study at large: The study drew acute and convalescent COVID-19 samples from the United States, Italy and Spain. The cDNA or gDNA used as material had been derived from T cells, B-cell-depleted T cells, or PBMCs.

Between the trimmed V and J ends, which lost 4 bases and 0 bases, there was a span of 17 bases. CDR1 is SGHRS and CDR2 is YFSETQ in the germline V gene. The CDR3 sequence is 16 residues long. In the source study's methods: Estimated nucleated cell counts came from reference gene primer amplification. Assay: immunoSEQ multiplex PCR; the TCRdb copy retains only in-frame clones and omits some. V, J and clone size derive from that table, while D and trimming were established from the DNA sequence. This sample has around 4,800 clones, with roughly two thirds found just once. Only one count was recorded for this clone.

The chain has TRBV5-1 and TRBJ2-7; D is possibly TRBD2 (6 bases). The receptor comes from a human donor in a cohort sampled during active COVID-19. The sample taken for sequencing was peripheral blood. The CDR3 DNA sequence: TGCGCCAGCAGCAATGGACACGGGGGATTCTCCTACGAGCAGTACTTC. It encodes CASSNGHGGFSYEQYF.